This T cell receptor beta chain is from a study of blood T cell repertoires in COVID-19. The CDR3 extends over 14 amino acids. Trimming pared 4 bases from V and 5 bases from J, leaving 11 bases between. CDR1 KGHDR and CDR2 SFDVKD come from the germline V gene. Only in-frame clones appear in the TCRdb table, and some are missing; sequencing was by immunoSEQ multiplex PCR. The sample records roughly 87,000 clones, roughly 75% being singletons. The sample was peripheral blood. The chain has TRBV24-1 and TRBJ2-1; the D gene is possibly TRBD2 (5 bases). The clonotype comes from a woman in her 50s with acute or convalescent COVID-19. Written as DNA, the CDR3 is TGTGCCACCAGTGAGTGGTTCGGGGACAATGAGCAGTTCTTC. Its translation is CATSEWFGDNEQFF.